This T cell receptor (beta chain) was recovered during a study of lymphopenia after photon versus proton radiotherapy. The length of the CDR3 is 13 residues. The V end was cut by 2 bases, the J end by 12 bases, with 14 bases between. CDR1 SNHLY and CDR2 FYNNEI come from the germline V gene. Study-level points and caveats: Post-nadir diversity loss with photons came from oligoclonal expansion, particularly CD8+ Temra cells.

Data came from immunoSEQ multiplex PCR; TCRdb stores just in-frame clones and leaves some out. The sample lists tens of thousands of clones; more than 85% were seen once. Note on this clone: Its antigen is still unknown.

V gene TRBV2 combines with J gene TRBJ1-5; D is unclear. This receptor was taken from a woman between 40 and 55 years old with cholangiocarcinoma. The specimen comprised peripheral blood, sampled from a patient treated with photon-based radiotherapy. The CDR3 DNA follows: TGTGCCAGCAGTGAATCGGGCAGAGGGAGCCAGCATTTT. Translated: CASSESGRGSQHF. Variable domain in full (rest from reference TRBV2 and TRBJ1-5): EPEVTQTPSHQVTQMGQEVILRCVPISNHLYFYWYRQILGQKVEFLVSFYNNEISEKSEIFDDQFSVERPDGSNFTLKIRSTKLEDSAMYFCASSESGRGSQHFGDGTRLSIL.